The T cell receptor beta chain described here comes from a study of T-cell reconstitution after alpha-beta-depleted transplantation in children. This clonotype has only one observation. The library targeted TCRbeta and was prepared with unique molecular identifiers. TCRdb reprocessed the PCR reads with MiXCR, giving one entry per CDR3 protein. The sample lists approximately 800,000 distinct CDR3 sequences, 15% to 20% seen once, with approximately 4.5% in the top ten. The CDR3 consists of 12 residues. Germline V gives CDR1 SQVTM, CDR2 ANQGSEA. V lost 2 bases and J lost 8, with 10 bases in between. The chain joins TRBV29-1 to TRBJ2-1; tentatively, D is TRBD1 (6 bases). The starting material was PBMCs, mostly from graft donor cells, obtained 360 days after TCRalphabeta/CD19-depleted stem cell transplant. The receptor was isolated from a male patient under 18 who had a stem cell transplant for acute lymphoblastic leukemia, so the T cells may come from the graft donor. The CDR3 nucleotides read TGCAGCGTTGAATATGGGGGCGATGAGCAGTTCTTC. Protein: CSVEYGGDEQFF.